Listed below are T cell receptor beta chains from one sample, sequenced in a study of shared clonotypes between healthy human individuals. This table comes from immunoSEQ multiplex PCR, and its TCRdb copy is limited to in-frame clones, with some not included. The sample contains about 2.1 million clones, around 93% of which appear only once. Sequenced material: naive CD8+ T cells from PBMCs. Source of these receptors: a young man in good health. Some clones in this sample may be carry-over from other donors' samples. CDR3s include the opening cysteine and the closing phenylalanine or tryptophan. The D gene is left open where the match is weak. Not every row has a clone size; where given, it reads once, few, many or a size class.

d_call: NA
clone_size: NA
v_call: TRBV19
j_call: TRBJ1-1
cdr3_aa: CASRGINPEAFF
cdr3_nt: TGTGCCTCCCGCGGGATTAACCCTGAAGCTTTCTTT

d_call: NA
clone_size: NA
v_call: TRBV4-2
j_call: TRBJ2-3
cdr3_aa: CASSQGREMSTDTQYF
cdr3_nt: TGTGCCAGCAGCCAAGGAAGGGAGATGAGCACAGATACGCAGTATTTT

d_call: NA
clone_size: NA
v_call: TRBV14
j_call: TRBJ1-2
cdr3_aa: CASSQEGGAITF
cdr3_nt: TGTGCCAGCAGCCAAGAAGGAGGGGCCATCACCTTC

d_call: NA
clone_size: NA
v_call: TRBV14
j_call: TRBJ2-5
cdr3_aa: CASSQGQSFQETQYF
cdr3_nt: TGTGCCAGCAGCCAAGGACAGTCTTTCCAAGAGACCCAGTACTTC

d_call: TRBD1
clone_size: NA
v_call: TRBV27
j_call: TRBJ2-1
cdr3_aa: CATEGQGVNNEQFF
cdr3_nt: TGTGCCACGGAGGGACAGGGGGTTAACAATGAGCAGTTCTTC

d_call: TRBD1
clone_size: NA
v_call: TRBV7-9
j_call: TRBJ2-5
cdr3_aa: CASSLVQGLETQYF
cdr3_nt: TGTGCCAGCAGCTTAGTACAGGGGTTGGAGACCCAGTACTTC

d_call: NA
clone_size: once
v_call: TRBV7-8
j_call: TRBJ2-7
cdr3_aa: CASSFGWAFSYEQYF
cdr3_nt: TGTGCCAGCAGCTTTGGATGGGCGTTCTCCTACGAGCAGTACTTC

d_call: TRBD1
clone_size: NA
v_call: TRBV7-2
j_call: TRBJ2-7
cdr3_aa: CASSDHLPTGSSYEQYF
cdr3_nt: TGTGCCAGCAGCGATCACCTGCCGACAGGGAGCTCCTACGAGCAGTACTTC

d_call: NA
clone_size: NA
v_call: TRBV27
j_call: TRBJ2-7
cdr3_aa: CASSLSPGTPLYEQYF
cdr3_nt: TGTGCCAGCAGTTTATCGCCAGGGACCCCGCTCTACGAGCAGTACTTC

d_call: TRBD2
clone_size: NA
v_call: TRBV29-1
j_call: TRBJ2-1
cdr3_aa: CSAYLAGDSYNEQFF
cdr3_nt: TGCAGCGCCTATTTAGCGGGGGACAGCTATAATGAGCAGTTCTTC